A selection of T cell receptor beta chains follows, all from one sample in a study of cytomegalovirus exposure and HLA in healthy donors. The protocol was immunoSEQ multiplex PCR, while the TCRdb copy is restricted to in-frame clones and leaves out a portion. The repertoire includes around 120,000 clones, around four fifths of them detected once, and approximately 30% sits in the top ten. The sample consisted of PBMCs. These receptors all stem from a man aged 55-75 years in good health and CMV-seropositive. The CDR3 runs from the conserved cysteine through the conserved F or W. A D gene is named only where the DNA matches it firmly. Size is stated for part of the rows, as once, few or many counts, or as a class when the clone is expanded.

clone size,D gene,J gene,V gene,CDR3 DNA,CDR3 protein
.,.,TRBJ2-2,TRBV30,TGTGCCTGGAGTGTAGGGGCAGGGGCCAACACCGGGGAGCTGTTTTTT,CAWSVGAGANTGELFF
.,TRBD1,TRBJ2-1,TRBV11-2,TGTGCCAGCAGCCTTACGTGGGACAGGCCCTCTCAGCAGTTCTTC,CASSLTWDRPSQQFF
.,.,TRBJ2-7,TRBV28,TGTGCCACGCATCCGTGGGGAGGCCCAACCTACGAGCAGTACTTC,CATHPWGGPTYEQYF
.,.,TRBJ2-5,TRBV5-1,TGCGCCAGCAGCTTGGCCGAGTTCCAAGAGACCCAGTACTTC,CASSLAEFQETQYF
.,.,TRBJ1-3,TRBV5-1,TGCGCCAGCAGCTTGGCGGGGTTTTCTGGAAACACCATATATTTT,CASSLAGFSGNTIYF
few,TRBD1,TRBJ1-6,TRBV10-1,TGCGCCAGCAGTGACGGGACAGGCCAAAGTTCACCCCTCCACTTT,CASSDGTGQSSPLHF
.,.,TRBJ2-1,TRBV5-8,TGTGCCAGCAGCCTCGAGGAACGGTACAATGAGCAGTTCTTC,CASSLEERYNEQFF
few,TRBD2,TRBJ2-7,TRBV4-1,TGCGCCAGCAGCCAAGAGGGTCTAGCGGGGGGCACCTACGAGCAGTACTTC,CASSQEGLAGGTYEQYF
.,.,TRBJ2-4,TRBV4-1,TGCGCCAGCAGCCCTCGACGGGGGGCCGGAATAGCCTTC,CASSPRRGAGIAF
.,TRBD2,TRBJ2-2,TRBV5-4,TGTGCCAGCAGCTTGGGCGGGACTAGCGGGGGGGCCACCGGGGAGCTGTTTTTT,CASSLGGTSGGATGELFF
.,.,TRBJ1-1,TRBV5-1,TGCGCCAGCAGCATGCGAGGGGGAAACACTGAAGCTTTCTTT,CASSMRGGNTEAFF
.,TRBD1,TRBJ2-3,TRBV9,TGTGCCAGCAGCATCCAGACAGGGCCCACAGATACGCAGTATTTT,CASSIQTGPTDTQYF
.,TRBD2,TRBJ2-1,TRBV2,TGTGCCAGCAGTGGAGCTAGCGGGAGTAATGAGCAGTTCTTC,CASSGASGSNEQFF
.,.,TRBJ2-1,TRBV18,TGTGCCAGCTCACCATTGATACAGAGCTCCTACAATGAGCAGTTCTTC,CASSPLIQSSYNEQFF
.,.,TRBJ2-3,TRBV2,TGTGCCAGCGGAGAAGGAGGAGATACGCAGTATTTT,CASGEGGDTQYF
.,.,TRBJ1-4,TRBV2,TGTGCCAGTGGGAGGGGATATGAAAAACTGTTTTTT,CASGRGYEKLFF
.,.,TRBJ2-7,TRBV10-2,TGCGCCAGCAGTGAGAGCCAGCGGCTCTACGAGCAGTACTTC,CASSESQRLYEQYF